This TCR beta chain originates from a study of T cells in Graves' hyperthyroidism and ophthalmopathy (dated by TCRdb to about 2019). Regarding the complete study: Peripheral blood was sampled at the time of initial diagnosis, prior to any treatment. The paper describes TCR Vbeta CDR3 sequencing of some 130 peripheral blood samples, made up of 40 to 45 ophthalmopathy patients, around 73 hyperthyroidism patients and 17 progressor patients. In roughly six Graves' hyperthyroidism patients, the study also compared T-cell repertoires from thyroid tissue with T-cell repertoires from blood. Prospective prediction of ophthalmopathy was tested in an independent validation cohort consisting of roughly 19 hyperthyroidism patients and about 17 patients who later progressed to ophthalmopathy. To identify TCR V-J signatures that set the groups apart, the researchers used a discovery cohort of more than 95 patients, made up of approximately 43 with Graves' ophthalmopathy and 57 with stable Graves' hyperthyroidism. Once sampling was done, hyperthyroidism patients were given methimazole at a starting dose of 30 mg daily, whereas ophthalmopathy patients were given high-dose intravenous methylprednisolone. For training and testing, the 100 or so patients in the discovery cohort were randomly divided in a 7:3 ratio.

About this clonotype itself: The specificity of this receptor is unknown. Nothing much larger sits one base from this clone, and base qualities are not available.

Amplification of TCR beta CDR3 regions was carried out from RNA transcripts. The TCR CDR3 was subjected to a first round of RT-PCR using the HTBI primer set and the Qiagen OneStep RT-PCR kit. The libraries were constructed in a second round of multiplex PCR and then size-selected and purified. Paired-end sequencing of the libraries was performed with 100 bp reads on an Illumina HiSeq2000. The study's own analysis went as follows. SOAPnuke was used to process the raw data, with reads discarded if the reads contained adapters or uncalled bases, had a mean Phred below 15, or lacked an exact constant-primer or identifier match. COPE v1.2.5 was used to merge high-quality paired reads, and clonotypes were defined as unique nucleotide sequences. MiTCR v1.1 was used to align clonotypes to the IMGT TRBV, TRBD and TRBJ reference segments. The analysis was restricted to V-J combinations with a frequency above 0.0001, which together covered 99% to 99.2% of the repertoires. A TCS score was defined as the ratio of F50 (clonal expansion) to E x V (chaos), with BLOSUM62-based TCRdist applied between CDR3 peptides within each V-J. Welch's t-statistics and random forest reduced roughly 530 V-J features to 13, which were used in a naive Bayes classifier (R e1071). TCRdb took the public reads, trimmed them with fastp at Q25, ran MiXCR for clone calling and kept in-frame beta chains. Rows are unified per CDR3 protein, each entry keeping the most common DNA and genes. These V and J calls derive from TCRdb rather than the authors' analysis. The sample records under 350,000 distinct CDR3 sequences, over 15% of which are singletons. The ten biggest clones cover approximately 49% of the sample.

Taken from the germline V gene, the CDR1 and CDR2 loops are SGDLS and YYNGEE. V sheds 1 base and J sheds 2 bases, leaving 12 bases between their ends. From the cysteine through the phenylalanine, the CDR3 covers 16 amino acids. Only the CDR3 portion is preserved as DNA: 48 bases, with reading frame beginning at the first base. A patient counted as having stable Graves' hyperthyroidism if no progression to ophthalmopathy occurred over 18 months of follow-up. Hyperthyroidism patients were aged 18 to 65 years and newly diagnosed, with disease duration of less than 2 months. Patients with uncontrolled infections, other autoimmune diseases, pregnancy or lactation were excluded. Clinical symptoms, serum thyroxine and TRAb, thyroid ultrasound, and orbital computed tomography formed the basis for the diagnoses. PBMCs were isolated from 8 to 10 ml of fresh peripheral blood by Ficoll-Paque density gradient centrifugation. Trizol reagent was used to extract total RNA, and RNA quality was then checked on an Agilent 2100 Bioanalyzer.

Paper-wide results and their limitations: Most expanded thyroid clonotypes (frequency above 0.001) were also found in blood, which suggests that blood repertoires may mirror thyroid immune responses. During validation, the model predicted progression to ophthalmopathy a median of around 6 months ahead of onset, with just under 71% sensitivity and 72.22% specificity. A model built on a 13 V-J signature distinguished ophthalmopathy from stable hyperthyroidism, reaching approximately 89% sensitivity and under 84% specificity in cross-validation and 80%/75% in testing. No statistical method was used to set the sample size in advance, and investigators knew the group allocation.

The chain joins TRBV9 to TRBJ1-4, with an unclear D gene assignment. What was sequenced was blood. This TCR came from a woman in her forties or fifties with Graves' hyperthyroidism. The CDR3 has the sequence CASSVSGGSTNEKLFF. The sequenced DNA: TGTGCCAGCAGCGTATCTGGTGGATCCACTAATGAAAAACTGTTTTTT.